Below are 19 T cell receptor beta chains sequenced from a single sample in a study of OX40 agonist ivuxolimab in advanced cancers. Data came from immunoSEQ multiplex PCR; TCRdb stores just in-frame clones and leaves some out. There are tens of thousands of clones in the sample; more than 75% occur only once, and 0.45% to 0.7% lies in the top ten. The material was CD4+ or CD8+ T cells sorted from blood, obtained in a trial of the OX40 agonist ivuxolimab. These receptors all come from an adult with an advanced solid tumor such as melanoma, head and neck, liver or kidney cancer.

The chain carries TRBV18 and TRBJ1-5; 8 bases match TRBD1. The CDR3 spans 14 residues. Germline V lookup: CDR1 KGHSH, CDR2 LQKENI. The trim removed 3 bases at V and 7 bases at J, leaving 5 bases unmatched. The CDR3 nucleotides are TGTGCCAGCTCACCCGCAGGGGGCCAACAGCCCCAGCATTTT. Its translation: CASSPAGGQQPQHF.

The chain uses TRBV11-2 and TRBJ2-1; 8 bases match TRBD2. The CDR3 is 15 residues long. V lost 5 bases and J lost 8; bases outside the gene matches: 11. Germline CDR1 is SGHAT and CDR2 is FQNNGV. The CDR3 sequence is CASSLRGLGFDEQFF. The CDR3 nucleotides are TGTGCCAGCAGCCTAAGGGGACTAGGGTTCGATGAGCAGTTCTTC.

The chain couples TRBV28 to TRBJ2-7; 7 bases line up with TRBD2. The ends lost 5 bases at V and 3 bases at J; junction bases unmatched: 4. Germline assignment: CDR1 MDHEN and CDR2 SYDVKM. This CDR3 is built from 13 residues. CDR3 nucleotides: TGTGCCAGCAGTCTAGCGGAACACTACGAGCAGTACTTC. Encoded protein: CASSLAEHYEQYF.

Comments on this clone: This sample includes further DNA sequences coding for the same CDR3. The V gene is TRBV2, the J gene TRBJ1-5; no clear D gene. The CDR3 contains 13 residues. Looked up from germline, CDR1 is SNHLY and CDR2 is FYNNEI. V lost 4 bases, J lost 4 bases, and 8 bases lay in between. The CDR3 coding sequence is TGTGCCAGCAGTGGCCCGCTGAATCAGCCCCAGCATTTT. Protein sequence: CASSGPLNQPQHF.

This chain uses TRBV7-2 with TRBJ2-5, with 8 nucleotides matching TRBD1. CDR3 length: 14 residues. With 4 bases clipped from V and 5 bases from J, the junction kept 6 bases outside the gene matches. Germline values: CDR1 SGHTA, CDR2 FQGNSA. CDR3 amino acids: CASSYQGAMETQYF. The CDR3 nucleotides read TGTGCCAGCAGCTACCAGGGGGCAATGGAGACCCAGTACTTC. The complete variable domain, with remaining parts taken from reference TRBV7-2 and TRBJ2-5, reads GAGVSQSPSNKVTEKGKDVELRCDPISGHTALYWYRQSLGQGLEFLIYFQGNSAPDKSGLPSDRFSAERTGGSVSTLTIQRTQQEDSAVYLCASSYQGAMETQYFGPGTRLLVL.

This clone was seen a few times. J is TRBJ2-2 and V is TRBV4-2; D is undetermined. This CDR3 spans 14 amino acids. CDR1 LGHNA and CDR2 YNFKEQ come from the germline V gene. V dropped 4 bases and J dropped 3 bases, with 9 bases sitting between them. This CDR3 reads CASSLDQYTGELFF. CDR3 bases: TGTGCCAGCAGCCTAGATCAGTACACCGGGGAGCTGTTTTTT.

The table lists this clone with a count of one. This chain links TRBV28 with TRBJ2-5, with TRBD2 matching 11 bases. The J segment lost 1 base and the V segment lost 3 bases, leaving 7 bases of the junction unmatched. The CDR3 is made up of 17 amino acids. Germline CDR1 is MDHEN and CDR2 is SYDVKM. In DNA, the CDR3 is TGTGCCAGCAGTTTCCCTTCTAGCGGGGGGTTCCAAGAGACCCAGTACTTC. Translating gives CASSFPSSGGFQETQYF.

The chain uses TRBV5-1 and TRBJ1-2; D might be TRBD1 (6 bases). The ends were cut back, 4 bases at V and 8 bases at J, with 18 bases in the middle. Germline lookup yields CDR1 SGHRS and CDR2 YFSETQ. There are 14 residues in the CDR3. This chain's CDR3 is CASSPEGGATGYTF. The CDR3 DNA is TGCGCCAGCAGCCCCGAAGGGGGGGCGACGGGCTACACCTTC.

The J gene is TRBJ2-3, the V gene TRBV18, with TRBD2 matching 8 bases. Looked up from germline, CDR1 is KGHSH and CDR2 is LQKENI. The CDR3 has 16 amino acids. J was trimmed by 0 bases and V by 3 bases; bases with no gene match: 5. The DNA for the CDR3 is TGTGCCAGCTCACCCATAGCGGGGCCAAGCACAGATACGCAGTATTTT. Its protein product is CASSPIAGPSTDTQYF.

The chain links TRBV2 to TRBJ1-2; possible D gene TRBD1, 6 bases. The V gene's germline CDR1 is SNHLY and CDR2 FYNNEI. V shed 3 bases and J shed 7 bases, with 18 bases lying between them. The CDR3 is made up of 15 amino acids. CDR3 amino acids: CASSDFGRGSSGYTF. The CDR3 DNA reads as TGTGCCAGCAGTGATTTCGGGAGGGGGTCGAGTGGCTACACCTTC.

As DNA, the CDR3 is TGCGCCAGCAGTATCGGTGGGAGGTCCATCGACGAGCAGTACTTC. It is translated as CASSIGGRSIDEQYF. This rearrangement joins TRBV5-1 to TRBJ2-7; possibly TRBD2 for D (6 bases). The germline V gene encodes CDR1 SGHRS and CDR2 YFSETQ. Trimming pared 5 bases from V and 5 bases from J, leaving 20 bases between. This CDR3 spans 15 amino acids.

This chain joins TRBV4-1 and TRBJ2-4, with D possibly being TRBD1 (7 bases). The CDR3 sequence is 17 residues long. CDR1 is MGHRA and CDR2 is YSYEKL in the germline V gene. The V gene lost 1 base and the J gene lost 3 bases, with 16 bases spanning the gap. The CDR3: CASSQALLRGVKNIQYF. The CDR3 DNA reads as TGCGCCAGCAGCCAAGCCCTACTCAGGGGGGTCAAAAACATTCAGTACTTC.

The chain couples TRBV5-1 to TRBJ1-5; 11 nucleotides line up with TRBD1. CDR3 length: 15 amino acids. The germline gives CDR1 SGHRS, CDR2 YFSETQ. With 3 bases clipped from V and 4 bases from J, the junction kept 3 bases outside the gene matches. CDR3 DNA sequence: TGCGCCAGCAGCTGGACAGGGGGCGTAAATCAGCCCCAGCATTTT. This translates into CASSWTGGVNQPQHF. The full variable domain, rest sourced from reference TRBV5-1 and TRBJ1-5, is KAGVTQTPRYLIKTRGQQVTLSCSPISGHRSVSWYQQTPGQGLQFLFEYFSETQRNKGNFPGRFSGRQFSNSRSEMNVSTLELGDSALYLCASSWTGGVNQPQHFGDGTRLSIL.

The chain combines TRBV6-5 with TRBJ2-7; D gene ambiguous. V was pared by 3 bases and J by 5 bases, with 11 bases between. Germline V gene lookup returns CDR1 MNHEY and CDR2 SVGAGI. There are 13 residues in the CDR3. CDR3 in DNA: TGTGCCAGCAGTTATAGGGCCAGAAACGAGCAGTACTTC. Protein: CASSYRARNEQYF.

V usage is TRBV21-1 and J usage is TRBJ2-7; the table's D call TRBD2 went unverified against the DNA. TRBV21-1 is a pseudogene locus. This CDR3 is 18 amino acids long. CDR3: CASSKRRGGSLPSYEQYF. CDR3 nucleotide sequence: TGTGCCAGCAGCAAAAGAAGGGGGGGCAGTCTCCCTTCCTACGAGCAGTACTTC.

The chain employs TRBV7-2 and TRBJ2-3, with TRBD2 matching 16 bases. CDR3 length: 17 residues. The J segment lost 9 bases and the V segment lost 1 base, leaving 7 bases of the junction unmatched. From germline, CDR1 is SGHTA and CDR2 FQGNSA. CDR3 sequence: CASSLVGTSGGAYTQYF. DNA of the CDR3: TGTGCCAGCAGCTTAGTCGGGACTAGCGGGGGGGCCTACACGCAGTATTTT.

This chain uses TRBV27 with TRBJ2-7; no reliable D call. The CDR3 contains 14 residues. Per germline, CDR1 MNHEY and CDR2 SMNVEV (reference sequence). Trimming removed 2 bases from V and 0 bases from J, with 8 bases in between. The CDR3 loop reads CASSLELNSYEQYF. The CDR3 DNA reads TGTGCCAGCAGTTTAGAACTGAACTCCTACGAGCAGTACTTC.

This clone appeared once. The gene calls are TRBV2 and TRBJ2-5; no clear D gene. Germline V gene lookup returns CDR1 SNHLY and CDR2 FYNNEI. This CDR3 comprises 13 residues. V shed 7 bases and J shed 3 bases, with 12 bases lying between them. CDR3 amino acids: CASIGGGEETQYF. The CDR3 region has the DNA TGTGCCAGCATCGGCGGCGGAGAAGAGACCCAGTACTTC.

The chain uses TRBV6-5 and TRBJ1-5; D is uncertain. Trimming removed 5 bases at V and 4 bases at J, with 3 bases between. CDR3 length: 11 residues. From germline, CDR1 is MNHEY and CDR2 SVGAGI. CDR3 protein: CASSRNQPQHF. The CDR3 bases are TGTGCCAGCAGTCGAAATCAGCCCCAGCATTTT.